Included here is one T cell receptor (beta chain) sequence, with context. Its antigen is unidentified. This sample is drawn from a study of CD8 T cells in Susac syndrome. The overall study: At the time their blood was drawn, patients with Susac syndrome were either therapy-naive, on corticosteroids (with some of them also receiving intravenous immunoglobulin), or on intravenous immunoglobulin alone. General study results and limits: Expansion of clones was not seen in the CD4+ T cell repertoires of Susac syndrome.

Isolation of CD8+ and CD4+ T cells was performed negatively, whereas enrichment of TEMRA cells was done by FACS. cDNA came from about 0.51 to 1 ug RNA primed by random hexamers. TCRdb fed the immunoSEQ multiplex PCR reads into MiXCR, producing one record per CDR3 protein. This table has under 95,000 distinct CDR3 sequences, 85% to 95% appearing once. Trimming stripped 5 bases from V and 6 bases from J, with 8 bases between. The germline V gene encodes CDR1 SGHNT and CDR2 YENEEA. This CDR3 comprises 12 residues. Sequences were obtained from CD4+ T cells from PBMCs. The origin of this receptor is a human donor with Susac syndrome. The V gene is TRBV11-3, the J gene TRBJ2-1; no firm D call. The CDR3 DNA follows: TGTGCCAGCAGCGGCTGGGGCAATGAGCAGTTCTTC. Translation: CASSGWGNEQFF.